This TCR beta chain stems from a study of blood T cell repertoires in COVID-19. Germline V lookup: CDR1 MNHEY, CDR2 SVGEGT. CDR3 length equals 15 residues. Germline trimming cut 6 bases from V and 9 bases from J; bases unmatched to any gene: 8. The method was immunoSEQ multiplex PCR; TCRdb's version includes in-frame clones alone and lacks a portion of them. The sample yields fewer than 250,000 clones, 75% to 90% seen once. Material for sequencing was peripheral blood. The chain joins TRBV6-2 or TRBV6-3 to TRBJ2-1; 13 nucleotides align to TRBD2. The TCR originated in a man between 40 and 49 years old with acute or convalescent COVID-19. CDR3 region: CASSRLAGGLGEQFF. The CDR3 DNA reads TGTGCCAGCAGCCGACTAGCGGGGGGCCTTGGTGAGCAGTTCTTC.